The T cell receptor (beta chain) described here comes from a study of blood T cell repertoires in COVID-19. Study in general: Whether acute or convalescent, the COVID-19 samples came from the United States, Italy and Spain. Nucleic acid was either cDNA or gDNA, and it came from T cells, B-cell-depleted T cells, or PBMCs.

Original processing notes: Scientists estimated how many nucleated cells there were by amplifying reference gene primers. Clones were read by immunoSEQ multiplex PCR, and TCRdb kept only the in-frame ones, dropping some. Clone size and V and J calls were adopted from that table, with D and trimming inferred from the DNA. The profile shows hundreds of thousands of clones, about 91% of them singletons. Material: peripheral blood. The TCR comes from a man older than 75 with acute or convalescent COVID-19.

The CDR3 region has the DNA TGTGCCAGCAGCTCGAGAGGACAGACAGATACGCAGTATTTT. Translated, it gives CASSSRGQTDTQYF. The rearrangement links TRBV7-2 to TRBJ2-3; weak D call: TRBD1 (6 bases). Germline V lookup: CDR1 SGHTA, CDR2 FQGNSA. This CDR3 comprises 14 residues. V was clipped by 4 bases and J by 3 bases, with 11 bases between them. The variable domain in full, with the rest retrieved from reference TRBV7-2 and TRBJ2-3, is GAGVSQSPSNKVTEKGKDVELRCDPISGHTALYWYRQSLGQGLEFLIYFQGNSAPDKSGLPSDRFSAERTGGSVSTLTIQRTQQEDSAVYLCASSSRGQTDTQYFGPGTRLTVL.